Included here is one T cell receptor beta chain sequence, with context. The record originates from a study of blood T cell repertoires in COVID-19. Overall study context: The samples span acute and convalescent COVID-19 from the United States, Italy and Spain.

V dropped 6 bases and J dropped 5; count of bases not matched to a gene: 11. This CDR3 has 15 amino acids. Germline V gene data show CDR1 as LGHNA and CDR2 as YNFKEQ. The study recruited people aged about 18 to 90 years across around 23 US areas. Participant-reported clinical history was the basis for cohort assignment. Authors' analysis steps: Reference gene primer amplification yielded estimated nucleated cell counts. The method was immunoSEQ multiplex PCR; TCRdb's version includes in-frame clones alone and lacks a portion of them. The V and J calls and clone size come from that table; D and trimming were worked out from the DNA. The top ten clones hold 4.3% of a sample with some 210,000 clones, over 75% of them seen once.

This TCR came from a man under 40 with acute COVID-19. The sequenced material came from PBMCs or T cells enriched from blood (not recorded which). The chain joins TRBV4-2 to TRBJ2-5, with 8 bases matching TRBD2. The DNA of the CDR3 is TGTGCCAGCAGTCTAGGTACGGGGGGGCCGGAGACCCAGTACTTC. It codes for CASSLGTGGPETQYF.